This TCR beta chain was observed in a study of immune characterization of retroperitoneal liposarcoma. This clonotype ranks as large (0.1 to 1%). Via MiXCR, TCRdb re-called the PCR reads, giving one row per CDR3 protein. Counted here are almost 2,500 distinct CDR3 sequences, under 30% occurring once; the ten biggest clones make up 8.5% to 10%. The source of this sequence is a male donor with retroperitoneal liposarcoma. The specimen sequenced was tumor tissue.

CDR3 sequence: CASSESPDRDTQYF. The CDR3 DNA reads TGTGCCAGCAGTGAATCCCCGGACAGGGATACGCAGTATTTT. The V and J genes are TRBV6-1 and TRBJ2-3; 7 bases match TRBD1. The CDR3 runs to 14 residues. Germline V gene lookup returns CDR1 MNHNS and CDR2 SASEGT. The V segment lost 2 bases and the J segment 6 bases; nucleotides outside the gene matches: 5.